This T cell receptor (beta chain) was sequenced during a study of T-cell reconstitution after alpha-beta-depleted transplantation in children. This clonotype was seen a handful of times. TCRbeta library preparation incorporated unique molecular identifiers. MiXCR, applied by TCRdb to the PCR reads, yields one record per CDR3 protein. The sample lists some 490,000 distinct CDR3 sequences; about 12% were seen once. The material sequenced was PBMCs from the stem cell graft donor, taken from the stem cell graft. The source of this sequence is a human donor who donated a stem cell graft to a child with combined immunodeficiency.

CDR3 sequence reads: CAISESSGANVLTF. The CDR3, as DNA: TGTGCCATCAGTGAGTCCTCTGGGGCCAACGTCCTGACTTTC. The chain links TRBV10-3 to TRBJ2-6; D uncertain. CDR1 is ENHRY, CDR2 SYGVKD, per germline. The CDR3 is 14 residues long. Trimming left V 0 bases short and J 0 bases short, with 0 bases between.